The present TCR beta chain was sequenced within a study of T-cell reconstitution after alpha-beta-depleted transplantation in children. Whole-study findings and limits: T-cell counts and diversity at one year following transplant were attributed mainly to newly produced T cells. Some patients owed their high day-60 TCRbeta diversity to surviving recipient T cells and thymic progenitors. Roughly two months post-transplant, alpha-beta T cells reportedly originated from several hundred graft clones that had expanded.

The CDR3 is 18 amino acids. V was pared by 0 bases and J by 8 bases, with 15 bases of the junction left unmatched. Germline V lookup: CDR1 SGHRS, CDR2 YFSETQ. It was with unique molecular identifiers that the TCRbeta library was prepared. TCRdb reanalysed the PCR reads using MiXCR and keeps one entry per CDR3 protein. This table holds fewer than 700,000 distinct CDR3 sequences, roughly 13% found once. This clonotype was recorded at least ten times. Its antigen is as yet unknown. The sequence came from a male patient aged 10-17 years who had a stem cell transplant for acute myeloid leukemia, so the T cells may come from the graft donor. This sequence joins TRBV5-1 and TRBJ2-1, with 9 positions matching TRBD1. Material: PBMCs, mostly from graft donor cells, obtained 360 days after TCRalphabeta/CD19-depleted stem cell transplant. CDR3 DNA sequence: TGCGCCAGCAGCTTGGCCTTGCGGGGACAGGGTTTGGTCCATGAGCAGTTCTTC. Residues: CASSLALRGQGLVHEQFF.